This TCR beta chain comes out of a study of shared clonotypes between healthy human individuals. Regarding this clone: Its antigen is not identified. Other DNA sequences from this sample encode an identical CDR3 as well.

The CDR3 consists of 13 residues. Deletions cut 4 bases from V and 4 bases from J, with 12 bases between. Germline V gene lookup returns CDR1 SQVTM and CDR2 ANQGSEA. Authors' data handling: Because ImmunoSEQ provided only junction sequences with no quality scores, the filtering differed. Profiling relied on immunoSEQ multiplex PCR, and the TCRdb table lists in-frame clones only, not all of them. V and J calls and clone size come straight from that table; D and trimming were deduced from the DNA. The profile covers 2 million to 2.5 million clones, with roughly 90% appearing a single time and about 0.41% taken by the ten largest. The study drew all its donors from Caucasian adults living in Nashville, Tennessee. The study's findings and limits: It was the non-shared clonotypes that had lower generation probabilities than clonotypes shared by all four donors.

The receptor was isolated from a man aged 18 to 30 in good health. Some clones in this sample may be carry-over from other donors' samples. Source material: naive CD4+ T cells from PBMCs. Subset described: CD45RA+ positively selected. The V and J genes are TRBV29-1 and TRBJ2-3, with D perhaps TRBD1 or TRBD2 (5 bases each). CDR3 coding DNA: TGCAGCGTTGTCCCGGGGCCCGCAGATACGCAGTATTTT. Its protein product is CSVVPGPADTQYF.